This TCR beta chain was sequenced for a study of blood T cell repertoires in COVID-19. Assay: immunoSEQ multiplex PCR; the TCRdb copy retains only in-frame clones and omits some. The repertoire holds a few hundred thousand clones, with 80% to 90% as singletons. This clone has a single count. Enrolled through a virtual design, the participants were between roughly 18 and 89 years of age and came from 24 US areas. This TCR was sampled from a woman under 40 who had recovered from COVID-19. The sample comprised PBMCs or T cells enriched from blood (not recorded which).

CDR3 nucleotides: TGTGCCAGCAGACCAGATCCCAACTCCTACAATGAGCAGTTCTTC. This translates into CASRPDPNSYNEQFF. The rearrangement uses TRBV28 and TRBJ2-1; D remains unclear. The CDR3 length is 15 residues. Germline V gene sequence: CDR1 MDHEN, CDR2 SYDVKM. Trimming left V 6 bases short and J 0 bases short, with 12 bases between.